The clone carrying this TCR beta chain was counted many times. Amplified TCR beta CDR3 regions came from RNA transcripts. HTBI primers were the set used in a first-round RT-PCR of the TCR CDR3. TCRdb re-called the multiplex PCR reads through MiXCR, storing one row per CDR3 protein. The data show hundreds of thousands of distinct CDR3 sequences, approximately 15% seen once. The data stem from a study of T cells in Graves' hyperthyroidism and ophthalmopathy. PBMCs came from more than 9 ml fresh peripheral blood. Germline CDR1 SQVTM, CDR2 ANQGSEA. The CDR3 loop spans 12 amino acids. Trimming took off 7 bases at V and 5 bases at J, with 14 bases between the two ends.

The sequence was collected from a middle-aged woman with Graves' ophthalmopathy. The genes are TRBV29-1 and TRBJ1-2; D might be TRBD1 (6 bases). Sequences were obtained from blood. CDR3 amino acids: CSGAGEDYGYTF. Written as DNA, the CDR3 is TGCAGCGGAGCAGGGGAGGATTATGGCTACACCTTC.